One and the same sample provided the 14 T cell receptor beta chains below, sequenced in a study of CD8+ T cells in alopecia areata. The treatment here: oral pan-JAK inhibitor, 5-10 mg twice daily. As the sequencing template, cDNA was produced by extracting RNA and reverse transcribing it. The protocol was immunoSEQ multiplex PCR, while the TCRdb copy is restricted to in-frame clones and leaves out a portion. The sample contains 60,000 to 85,000 clones, approximately 66% of which appear only once. Sample: CD8+ T cells sorted from blood, taken at week 24, from a patient treated with tofacitinib. The receptors stem from a human donor with alopecia areata.

This chain uses TRBV6-5 with TRBJ2-7; the D gene could be TRBD1 or TRBD2 (5 bases each). The V gene's germline CDR1 is MNHEY and CDR2 SVGAGI. The CDR3 contains 15 residues. With 6 bases removed from V and 2 bases from J, the gap between germline ends came to 17 bases. The CDR3 nucleotides read TGTGCCAGCAGACCTCGGGGCACTTACCCCTACGAGCAGTACTTC. Its protein product is CASRPRGTYPYEQYF.

The chain recombines TRBV25-1 with TRBJ2-3; TRBD2 aligns across 9 bases. Germline values: CDR1 MGHDK, CDR2 SYGVNS. Losses at the gene ends were 3 bases for V and 6 bases for J; bases not matched to a gene: 4. The CDR3 is 14 amino acids. Here the CDR3 DNA reads TGTGCCAGCAGTGATAGCGGGGGCCGGGATACGCAGTATTTT. This sequence encodes CASSDSGGRDTQYF.

The chain employs TRBV7-9 and TRBJ2-3; D gene unclear. V lost 5 bases and J lost 8, with 11 bases in between. This CDR3 has 12 amino acids. The V gene's germline CDR1 is SEHNR and CDR2 FQNEAQ (reference sequence). CDR3 coding DNA: TGTGCCAGCAGCCCCCTTGTGGGTACGCAGTATTTT. This gives the protein CASSPLVGTQYF.

The rearrangement uses TRBV6-4 and TRBJ2-1; D is perhaps TRBD2 (6 bases). Germline CDR1 reads MRHNA; CDR2 reads SNTAGT. Trimming pared 4 bases from V and 6 bases from J, leaving 16 bases between. There are 15 residues in the CDR3. CDR3 amino acids: CASSVGNRESNEQFF. The CDR3, as DNA: TGTGCCAGCAGTGTTGGGAACCGGGAGTCCAATGAGCAGTTCTTC.

This chain uses TRBV4-1 with TRBJ2-1, with 7 nucleotides matching TRBD2. The CDR3 is made up of 15 amino acids. Germline CDR1 MGHRA, CDR2 YSYEKL. Trimming took 6 bases from V and 2 from J; bases not matched to a gene: 7. The CDR3 region is CASSLISGPYNEQFF. CDR3 DNA: TGCGCCAGCAGTTTAATTAGCGGGCCCTACAATGAGCAGTTCTTC.

The gene calls are TRBV9 and TRBJ2-3; 8 positions match TRBD1. CDR3 length: 15 amino acids. The trim removed 4 bases at V and 3 bases at J, leaving 7 bases unmatched. Per the germline V gene, CDR1 is SGDLS and CDR2 is YYNGEE. The CDR3 DNA reads TGTGCCAGCAGCCTCCGGGACAGGCGGACAGATACGCAGTATTTT. It translates to CASSLRDRRTDTQYF.

This clone was observed once. The rearrangement uses TRBV7-9 and TRBJ2-3, with D possibly matching TRBD2 (5 bases). Trimming took 8 bases from V and 4 from J, leaving 16 bases between them. This CDR3 is 14 amino acids long. In germline, CDR1 is SEHNR, CDR2 FQNEAQ (reference sequence). CDR3 in amino acids: CASGLSYGADTQYF. The CDR3 DNA reads as TGTGCCAGCGGACTGTCCTATGGAGCAGATACGCAGTATTTT. The variable domain in full, completed from reference TRBV7-9 and TRBJ2-3, reads DTGVSQNPRHKITKRGQNVTFRCDPISEHNRLYWYRQTLGQGPEFLTYFQNEAQLEKSRLLSDRFSAERPKGSFSTLEIQRTEQGDSAMYLCASGLSYGADTQYFGPGTRLTVL.

In this sample, this clone turned up a few times. The chain couples TRBV5-4 to TRBJ1-1; D not certain. Germline CDR1 is SGHNT and CDR2 is YYREEE (reference sequence). The V end was cut by 0 bases, the J end by 0 bases, with 12 bases between. CDR3 length: 16 amino acids. In nucleotides, the CDR3 is TGTGCCAGCAGCTTGGGCCGGGATCGGATGAACACTGAAGCTTTCTTT. It specifies CASSLGRDRMNTEAFF.

This clone was counted a single time. A much larger clone sits a single nucleotide away, making a read error possible. The same CDR3 can be traced to other DNA sequences in this sample. The V gene is TRBV5-6, the J gene TRBJ2-7; D remains unclear. This CDR3 has 11 amino acids. The germline V gene encodes CDR1 SGHDT and CDR2 YYEEEE. V lost 5 bases and J 0 bases, leaving 3 bases between the germline ends. The CDR3 region has the DNA TGTGCCAGCAGTTCCTCCTACGAGCAGTACTTC. This codes for CASSSSYEQYF.

The V gene is TRBV14, the J gene TRBJ2-5, with 14 positions matching TRBD2. The trim removed 4 bases at V and 3 bases at J, leaving 7 bases unmatched. Germline V gene lookup returns CDR1 SGHDN and CDR2 FVKESK. CDR3 length: 17 residues. CDR3 residues: CASSPRLAGGVEETQYF. The CDR3 DNA sequence: TGTGCCAGCAGCCCCAGACTAGCGGGAGGGGTAGAAGAGACCCAGTACTTC.

V and J are TRBV4-1 and TRBJ1-1; D possibly corresponds to TRBD1 (5 bases). Per the germline V gene, CDR1 is MGHRA and CDR2 is YSYEKL. This CDR3 is 17 amino acids long. Deletions cut 1 base from V and 0 bases from J, with 15 bases between. The CDR3 nucleotides are TGCGCCAGCAGCCAAGCAGTCGGCGGCAGGGTGAACACTGAAGCTTTCTTT. Translation gives CASSQAVGGRVNTEAFF.

The V and J genes are TRBV4-1 and TRBJ2-1; no firm D call. The germline gives CDR1 MGHRA, CDR2 YSYEKL. Trimming cost V 1 base and J 8 bases, with 9 bases left between them. The CDR3 has 13 amino acids. CDR3 amino acids: CASSQVVSHEQFF. CDR3 DNA sequence: TGCGCCAGCAGCCAAGTTGTAAGTCATGAGCAGTTCTTC.

The rearrangement uses TRBV5-6 and TRBJ2-3; D is perhaps TRBD1 (5 bases). Trimming took off 3 bases at V and 0 bases at J, with 11 bases between the two ends. This CDR3 has 15 residues. Germline assignment: CDR1 SGHDT and CDR2 YYEEEE. The CDR3 loop is CASSSDMGSTDTQYF. The CDR3 DNA reads as TGTGCCAGCAGCTCGGACATGGGAAGCACAGATACGCAGTATTTT.

The V call is TRBV7-7, the J call TRBJ2-3; D not resolved. This CDR3 contains 13 residues. Germline CDR1 reads SSHAT; CDR2 reads FNYEAQ (reference sequence). V lost 1 base and J 5 bases, leaving 7 bases between the germline ends. CDR3 residues: CASSLVGEDTQYF. The DNA for the CDR3 is TGTGCCAGCAGCTTAGTGGGCGAAGATACGCAGTATTTT. Variable domain in full (rest from reference TRBV7-7 and TRBJ2-3): GAGVSQSPRYKVTKRGQDVTLRCDPISSHATLYWYQQALGQGPEFLTYFNYEAQPDKSGLPSDRFSAERPEGSISTLTIQRTEQRDSAMYRCASSLVGEDTQYFGPGTRLTVL.